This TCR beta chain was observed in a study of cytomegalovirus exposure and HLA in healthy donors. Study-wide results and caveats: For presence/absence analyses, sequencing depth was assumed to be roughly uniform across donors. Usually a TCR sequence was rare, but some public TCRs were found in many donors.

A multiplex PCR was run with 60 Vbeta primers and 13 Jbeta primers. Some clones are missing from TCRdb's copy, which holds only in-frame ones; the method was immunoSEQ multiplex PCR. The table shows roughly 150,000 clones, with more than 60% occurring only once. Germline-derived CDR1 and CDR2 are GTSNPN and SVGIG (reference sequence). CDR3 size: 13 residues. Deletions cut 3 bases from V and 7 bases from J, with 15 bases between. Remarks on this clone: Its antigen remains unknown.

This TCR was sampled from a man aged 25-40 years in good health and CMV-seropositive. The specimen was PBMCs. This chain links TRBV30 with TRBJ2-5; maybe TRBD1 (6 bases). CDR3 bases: TGTGCCTGGAGAGTTAGGGGGTCCCGGACCCAGTACTTC. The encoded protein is CAWRVRGSRTQYF.